This section outlines one TCR beta chain sequence together with its context. What it binds is not known. Magnetic separation of the negative type served to enrich total CD8+ T cells. The sample belongs to a study of human CD8 memory T cell subsets. The study's findings and limits: From the Chao1 estimates, stem-like memory T cells appeared to be more diverse than precursor exhausted T cells.

Investigators built TCR beta libraries using UMI-labeled 5' RACE. Original handling: Whatever TCR beta library was examined, it held from 2,500 to 3,500 up to about 18,000 functional CDR3 beta clonotypes. With the 5' RACE reads reprocessed, TCRdb shows one record per CDR3 protein and no DNA. TCRdb's processing, not the study's, gives the V and J calls here. This listing includes under 6,000 distinct CDR3 sequences. The germline V gene encodes CDR1 MNHEY and CDR2 SVGEGT. The CDR3 totals 13 residues. The chain has TRBV6-2 or TRBV6-3 and TRBJ2-1; with no DNA, the TCRdb D assignment of TRBD1 cannot be verified. The receptor's source is a human donor in good health. Material: CD8+ T cells from PBMCs. This chain's CDR3 is CAAGSTAQGEQFF.